This is a list of T cell receptor beta chains from one sample in a study of CD8 T cells in Susac syndrome. TCRdb processed the immunoSEQ multiplex PCR reads anew with MiXCR; each CDR3 protein has one entry. In the table there are a few hundred thousand distinct CDR3 sequences, approximately 95% of which are singletons. Specimen: CD4+ T cells from PBMCs. These receptor sequences come from a human donor with multiple sclerosis. Each CDR3 is given with its conserved first and last residue. Fields, in order: J gene, V gene, D gene, clone size, CDR3 protein, CDR3 DNA. D genes are given only for firm matches. Clone size is given for some rows only: seen once, a few or many times, or a class if the clone is expanded.

j_call: TRBJ1-6
v_call: TRBV7-9
d_call: NA
clone_size: NA
cdr3_aa: CASIREGSPLHF
cdr3_nt: TGTGCCAGCATCAGGGAAGGTTCACCCCTCCACTTT

j_call: TRBJ1-5
v_call: TRBV27
d_call: NA
clone_size: NA
cdr3_aa: CASSHSEYGNQPQHF
cdr3_nt: TGTGCCAGCAGCCATTCGGAGTATGGCAATCAGCCCCAGCATTTT

j_call: TRBJ2-7
v_call: TRBV30
d_call: NA
clone_size: NA
cdr3_aa: CASLGSSYEQYF
cdr3_nt: TGTGCCTCCCTGGGGAGCTCCTACGAGCAGTACTTC

j_call: TRBJ1-2
v_call: TRBV30
d_call: NA
clone_size: NA
cdr3_aa: CAWKFSGTYYGYTF
cdr3_nt: TGTGCCTGGAAATTTTCTGGGACTTACTATGGCTACACCTTC

j_call: TRBJ1-1
v_call: TRBV12-3/TRBV12-4
d_call: NA
clone_size: NA
cdr3_aa: CASSLVGFTEAFF
cdr3_nt: TGTGCCAGCAGTTTGGTAGGGTTCACTGAAGCTTTCTTT

j_call: TRBJ1-4
v_call: TRBV2
d_call: TRBD1
clone_size: NA
cdr3_aa: CATGIRQGGKKLFF
cdr3_nt: TGTGCCACCGGAATAAGACAGGGAGGGAAAAAACTGTTTTTT

j_call: TRBJ2-5
v_call: TRBV20-1
d_call: NA
clone_size: NA
cdr3_aa: CSAVANQETQYF
cdr3_nt: TGCAGTGCCGTAGCCAATCAAGAGACCCAGTACTTC

j_call: TRBJ1-5
v_call: TRBV29-1
d_call: NA
clone_size: NA
cdr3_aa: CSVGGYNQPQHF
cdr3_nt: TGCAGCGTTGGGGGATACAATCAGCCCCAGCATTTT

j_call: TRBJ2-5
v_call: TRBV20-1
d_call: TRBD2
clone_size: NA
cdr3_aa: CSATRSGGGQETQYF
cdr3_nt: TGCAGTGCTACCCGTAGCGGGGGAGGGCAAGAGACCCAGTACTTC

j_call: TRBJ2-3
v_call: TRBV25-1
d_call: TRBD2
clone_size: NA
cdr3_aa: CASSELGLAGVDTQYF
cdr3_nt: TGTGCCAGCAGTGAACTGGGACTAGCGGGGGTAGATACGCAGTATTTT

j_call: TRBJ2-4
v_call: TRBV4-1
d_call: TRBD2
clone_size: NA
cdr3_aa: CASSQGLAGGLAKNIQYF
cdr3_nt: TGCGCCAGCAGCCAGGGACTAGCGGGGGGGCTGGCCAAAAACATTCAGTACTTC

j_call: TRBJ2-5
v_call: TRBV20-1
d_call: TRBD2
clone_size: NA
cdr3_aa: CSGLAGGPGQETQYF
cdr3_nt: TGCAGTGGGCTAGCGGGGGGCCCCGGCCAAGAGACCCAGTACTTC

j_call: TRBJ1-5
v_call: TRBV20-1
d_call: TRBD1
clone_size: once
cdr3_aa: CSATSSGTGGSQPQHF
cdr3_nt: TGCAGTGCTACCTCTTCCGGGACAGGGGGCTCTCAGCCCCAGCATTTT

j_call: TRBJ1-2
v_call: TRBV7-2
d_call: NA
clone_size: NA
cdr3_aa: CASSSGPSDGYTF
cdr3_nt: TGTGCCAGCAGCTCTGGACCCTCCGACGGCTACACCTTC

j_call: TRBJ1-6
v_call: TRBV7-3
d_call: NA
clone_size: NA
cdr3_aa: CASSLNRNSPLHF
cdr3_nt: TGTGCCAGCAGCTTAAACAGGAATTCACCCCTCCACTTT

j_call: TRBJ2-3
v_call: TRBV11-2
d_call: NA
clone_size: NA
cdr3_aa: CASSLDPITDTQYF
cdr3_nt: TGTGCCAGCAGCTTAGATCCAATCACAGATACGCAGTATTTT

j_call: TRBJ2-1
v_call: TRBV24-1
d_call: TRBD2
clone_size: once
cdr3_aa: CATSDQRTSGGGNEQFF
cdr3_nt: TGTGCCACCAGTGACCAGCGAACTAGCGGGGGGGGGAATGAGCAGTTCTTC

j_call: TRBJ2-3
v_call: TRBV20-1
d_call: NA
clone_size: NA
cdr3_aa: CSASYGGDTDTQYF
cdr3_nt: TGCAGTGCTAGTTATGGGGGAGACACAGATACGCAGTATTTT

j_call: TRBJ2-7
v_call: TRBV11-2
d_call: NA
clone_size: NA
cdr3_aa: CASSSAPREQYF
cdr3_nt: TGTGCCAGCAGCTCAGCCCCCAGGGAGCAGTACTTC

j_call: TRBJ2-1
v_call: TRBV29-1
d_call: TRBD1
clone_size: NA
cdr3_aa: CSVTRGPDEQFF
cdr3_nt: TGCAGCGTCACCAGGGGGCCGGATGAGCAGTTCTTC

j_call: TRBJ2-5
v_call: TRBV19
d_call: TRBD2
clone_size: NA
cdr3_aa: CASSAIAGTYQETQYF
cdr3_nt: TGTGCCAGTAGCGCCATAGCGGGGACGTACCAAGAGACCCAGTACTTC

j_call: TRBJ1-2
v_call: TRBV9
d_call: NA
clone_size: NA
cdr3_aa: CASSRGELRGYTF
cdr3_nt: TGTGCCAGCAGTCGAGGGGAGTTGCGGGGCTACACCTTC

j_call: TRBJ2-3
v_call: TRBV7-9
d_call: NA
clone_size: few
cdr3_aa: CASSLSTGDTQYF
cdr3_nt: TGTGCCAGCAGCTTAAGCACTGGGGATACGCAGTATTTT

j_call: TRBJ2-7
v_call: TRBV15
d_call: NA
clone_size: NA
cdr3_aa: CATSRDGGPDEQYF
cdr3_nt: TGTGCCACCAGCAGAGACGGGGGTCCGGACGAGCAGTACTTC

j_call: TRBJ2-1
v_call: TRBV4-2
d_call: NA
clone_size: NA
cdr3_aa: CASSQDTEGDPPGGNEQFF
cdr3_nt: TGTGCCAGCAGCCAAGATACCGAGGGGGACCCACCTGGGGGCAATGAGCAGTTCTTC

j_call: TRBJ1-2
v_call: TRBV20-1
d_call: NA
clone_size: NA
cdr3_aa: CSASGQFNYGYTF
cdr3_nt: TGCAGTGCCAGCGGACAGTTTAACTATGGCTACACCTTC

j_call: TRBJ2-1
v_call: TRBV30
d_call: NA
clone_size: NA
cdr3_aa: CASGQPTYNEQFF
cdr3_nt: TGTGCCTCAGGACAGCCGACTTACAATGAGCAGTTCTTC

j_call: TRBJ2-7
v_call: TRBV28
d_call: NA
clone_size: NA
cdr3_aa: CASSLRMPTIFTF
cdr3_nt: TGTGCCAGCAGTTTACGGATGCCGACCATATTTACCTTC

j_call: TRBJ2-3
v_call: TRBV19
d_call: TRBD1
clone_size: NA
cdr3_aa: CASGGLGQAETDTQYF
cdr3_nt: TGTGCCAGTGGCGGCTTGGGACAGGCGGAAACAGATACGCAGTATTTT

j_call: TRBJ1-1
v_call: TRBV29-1
d_call: NA
clone_size: NA
cdr3_aa: CSVEGRQKDTEVFF
cdr3_nt: TGCAGCGTTGAGGGTCGGCAGAAGGACACTGAAGTTTTCTTT

j_call: TRBJ1-1
v_call: TRBV6-1
d_call: TRBD1
clone_size: NA
cdr3_aa: CASSGPQGVEAFF
cdr3_nt: TGTGCCAGCAGTGGCCCTCAGGGGGTGGAGGCTTTCTTT

j_call: TRBJ1-2
v_call: TRBV29-1
d_call: NA
clone_size: NA
cdr3_aa: CSVQALPGTNYGYTF
cdr3_nt: TGCAGCGTCCAAGCCCTTCCTGGGACTAACTATGGCTACACCTTC

j_call: TRBJ2-5
v_call: TRBV6-1
d_call: TRBD2
clone_size: few
cdr3_aa: CASSRLAGQETQYF
cdr3_nt: TGTGCCAGCAGTCGACTAGCGGGGCAGGAGACCCAGTACTTC

j_call: TRBJ1-6
v_call: TRBV10-1
d_call: NA
clone_size: NA
cdr3_aa: CASSGMGNSPLHF
cdr3_nt: TGCGCCAGCAGCGGTATGGGAAATTCACCCCTCCACTTT

j_call: TRBJ2-4
v_call: TRBV29-1
d_call: TRBD1
clone_size: NA
cdr3_aa: CSVRQGYSVDIQYF
cdr3_nt: TGCAGCGTTCGACAGGGTTATTCAGTGGACATTCAGTACTTC

j_call: TRBJ2-1
v_call: TRBV10-3
d_call: TRBD1
clone_size: NA
cdr3_aa: CASETGADNEQFF
cdr3_nt: TGTGCCTCGGAGACAGGGGCGGACAATGAGCAGTTCTTC

j_call: TRBJ2-7
v_call: TRBV6-5
d_call: NA
clone_size: NA
cdr3_aa: CASSGRGSSYEQYF
cdr3_nt: TGTGCCAGCAGTGGACGGGGCAGCTCCTACGAGCAGTACTTC

j_call: TRBJ1-1
v_call: TRBV29-1
d_call: NA
clone_size: NA
cdr3_aa: CSVSSNTEAFF
cdr3_nt: TGCAGCGTCAGTAGTAACACTGAAGCTTTCTTT

j_call: TRBJ1-1
v_call: TRBV20-1
d_call: NA
clone_size: NA
cdr3_aa: CSASSWGAGAEAFF
cdr3_nt: TGCAGTGCTTCTTCGTGGGGGGCAGGCGCTGAAGCTTTCTTT

j_call: TRBJ2-5
v_call: TRBV20-1
d_call: NA
clone_size: NA
cdr3_aa: CSARDRARREETQYF
cdr3_nt: TGCAGTGCTAGAGATAGGGCAAGACGGGAAGAGACCCAGTACTTC

j_call: TRBJ1-1
v_call: TRBV3-1
d_call: NA
clone_size: NA
cdr3_aa: CASSLRRVDTEAFF
cdr3_nt: TGTGCCAGCAGCCTAAGGAGGGTTGACACTGAAGCTTTCTTT

j_call: TRBJ1-5
v_call: TRBV29-1
d_call: TRBD1
clone_size: NA
cdr3_aa: CSVVTGGGNQPQHF
cdr3_nt: TGCAGCGTGGTGACAGGGGGCGGCAATCAGCCCCAGCATTTT

j_call: TRBJ2-3
v_call: TRBV9
d_call: TRBD1
clone_size: NA
cdr3_aa: CASSATGGLTDTQYF
cdr3_nt: TGTGCCAGCAGCGCAACAGGGGGACTCACAGATACGCAGTATTTT

j_call: TRBJ2-2
v_call: TRBV15
d_call: NA
clone_size: NA
cdr3_aa: CATSRTGELFF
cdr3_nt: TGTGCCACCAGCAGAACGGGGGAGCTGTTTTTT

j_call: TRBJ1-1
v_call: TRBV29-1
d_call: TRBD1
clone_size: NA
cdr3_aa: CSVDGTANTEAFF
cdr3_nt: TGCAGCGTTGATGGGACAGCGAACACTGAAGCTTTCTTT

j_call: TRBJ1-2
v_call: TRBV11-2
d_call: NA
clone_size: NA
cdr3_aa: CASSSGRPWGYTF
cdr3_nt: TGTGCCAGCAGCTCGGGCCGGCCTTGGGGCTACACCTTC

j_call: TRBJ1-3
v_call: TRBV20-1
d_call: TRBD1
clone_size: NA
cdr3_aa: CSAQQGTAHSGNTIYF
cdr3_nt: TGCAGTGCTCAGCAAGGGACAGCTCACTCTGGAAACACCATATATTTT